The rows below give T cell receptor beta chains drawn from one sample of a study of control samples from healthy donors and cancer patients. This table comes from immunoSEQ multiplex PCR, and its TCRdb copy is limited to in-frame clones, with some not included. Found here are under 90,000 clones, approximately 92% of them singletons; the top ten hold about 5.6%. The specimen sequenced was blood. Receptors originate from a woman aged 60-70 years in good health. CDR3s include the opening cysteine and the closing phenylalanine or tryptophan. A D gene is named only where the DNA matches it firmly. The size entry is marked missing in some rows and otherwise reads once, few, many or a size class.

cdr3_nt,cdr3_aa,v_call,j_call,d_call,clone_size
TGTGCCAGCAGTTTAGGCGGGACTTCCTACGAGCAGTACTTC,CASSLGGTSYEQYF,TRBV6-2/TRBV6-3,TRBJ2-7,-,-
TGTGCCAGCTTTCCGCTCGACAGCATGAACACTGAAGCTTTCTTT,CASFPLDSMNTEAFF,TRBV7-9,TRBJ1-1,-,once
TGTGCCAGCAGCGTAGTACCTAGCGGGAGAGCGAATGAGCAGTTCTTC,CASSVVPSGRANEQFF,TRBV9,TRBJ2-1,TRBD2,-
TGTGCCATCAGTGATCCCGGGAATAAACAAGAGACCCAGTACTTC,CAISDPGNKQETQYF,TRBV10-3,TRBJ2-5,-,-
TGTGCCAGCTCACCACGCGCGCAGGGGACTGAAGCTTTCTTT,CASSPRAQGTEAFF,TRBV18,TRBJ1-1,-,-
TGTGCCAGCAGTCCCACGACAGGGGGCGCGGGGGAGACCCAGTACTTC,CASSPTTGGAGETQYF,TRBV28,TRBJ2-5,TRBD1,-
TGTGCCAGCAGTTACAGGGCGGAATACTCTGGAAACACCATATATTTT,CASSYRAEYSGNTIYF,TRBV6-2/TRBV6-3,TRBJ1-3,-,once
TGCAGTGCCGGCGACAGGGGACTCTCGTACTTC,CSAGDRGLSYF,TRBV20-1,TRBJ2-5,TRBD1,-
TGTGCCAGCAGTTCGGACAGGGGGGGCGGCAATCAGCCCCAGCATTTT,CASSSDRGGGNQPQHF,TRBV6-6,TRBJ1-5,TRBD1,-
TGTGCCTGCCGCAAGGGGGTCGGACAGCCCCAGCATTTT,CACRKGVGQPQHF,TRBV30,TRBJ1-5,-,-
TGTGCCAGCTCCCGGGACAGGTGGGGCAATGAGCAGTTCTTC,CASSRDRWGNEQFF,TRBV18,TRBJ2-1,TRBD1,-
TGTGCCAGCAGCTTAGAGGCAAGTCATCAGATGGGGCGGCAGTACTTC,CASSLEASHQMGRQYF,TRBV7-2,TRBJ2-7,-,-
TGTGCCAGCACCAAAGCGGGACAGGGGTCAGATACGCAGTATTTT,CASTKAGQGSDTQYF,TRBV18,TRBJ2-3,TRBD1,-
TGCGCCAGCAGCTCCACGGGGTCGTACAATGAGCAGTTCTTC,CASSSTGSYNEQFF,TRBV5-1,TRBJ2-1,-,-